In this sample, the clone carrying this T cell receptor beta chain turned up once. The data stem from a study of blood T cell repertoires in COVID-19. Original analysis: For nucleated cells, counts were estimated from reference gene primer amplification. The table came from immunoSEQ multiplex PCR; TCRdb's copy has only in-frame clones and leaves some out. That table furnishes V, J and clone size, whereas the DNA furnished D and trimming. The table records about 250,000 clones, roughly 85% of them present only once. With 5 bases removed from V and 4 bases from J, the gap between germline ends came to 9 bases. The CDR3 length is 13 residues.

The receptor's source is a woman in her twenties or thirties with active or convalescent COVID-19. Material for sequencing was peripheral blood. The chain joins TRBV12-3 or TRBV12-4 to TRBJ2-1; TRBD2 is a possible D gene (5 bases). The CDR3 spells CASSNRGYNEQFF. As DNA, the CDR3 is TGTGCCAGCAGTAACCGAGGGTACAATGAGCAGTTCTTC.